This T cell receptor beta chain was documented in a study of T cell changes during pregnancy in multiple sclerosis. TCRdb's copy holds only in-frame clones and misses some; the assay was immunoSEQ multiplex PCR. The sample has fewer than 85,000 clones, 85% to 95% seen once; the top ten hold less than 3.5%. The CDR3 has 15 residues. Per the germline V gene, CDR1 is MDHEN and CDR2 is SYDVKM. The V and J ends lost 5 bases and 7 bases, in that order; junction bases with no gene match: 8. The TCR was taken from a female donor in good health, enrolled as a control in a pregnancy study. This sequence joins TRBV28 and TRBJ2-5; 12 bases are shared with TRBD1. The sequences come from peripheral blood, collected in the third trimester of pregnancy. The CDR3 DNA sequence: TGTGCCAGCAGTGGCCGGGACAGGGGGCTTGGGACCCAGTACTTC. Translated: CASSGRDRGLGTQYF.